This T cell receptor beta chain was sequenced in a study of response to subunit inactivated influenza vaccine (dated by TCRdb to the late 2010s). Study-wide context: Deep quantitative T cell receptor repertoire profiling was used in the study to track responses to a trivalent subunit inactivated influenza vaccine. Beyond this particular receptor, the publication reports: It was suggested by the authors that each seasonal influenza vaccination may recruit only a limited number of new T cells.

This clonotype was counted between two and nine times. No antigen is known for it. Within one base of it there is no much larger clone, and no base qualities were kept. The method was RT-PCR. The instrument was an Illumina HiSeq 2500. TCRdb applied fastp at Q25 and MiXCR to the public reads, then kept only in-frame beta chains. Rows with a matching CDR3 protein are joined into one entry that keeps the most common DNA and genes. The sample table lists fewer than 400,000 distinct CDR3 sequences, about a fifth of them with a count of one. In total, the top ten clones hold roughly a tenth of the sample. The TCR sequence derives from a man between 50 and 75 years old who received an inactivated influenza vaccine. Donor details come from another sample of the same person, matched by shared clones. Source: PBMCs from blood, taken about 19 months after vaccination.

The CDR3 protein is CASSLGRKRSYEQYF. The base sequence is TGTGCCAGCAGCCTCGGGAGGAAACGGTCCTACGAGCAGTACTTC. The V gene is TRBV3-1 and the J gene is TRBJ2-7; TRBD2 aligns with 7 central bases. Trimming leaves V shorter by 4 bases and J shorter by 1 base, with the junction holding 7 bases beyond the gene matches. Based on the germline V gene (reference sequence), the CDR1 and CDR2 sequences are LGHDT and YNNKEL. Measured from the cysteine to the phenylalanine, the CDR3 is 15 residues long. CDR3 DNA only is kept here, 45 bases in frame from base 1.